This TCR beta chain was profiled in a study of beta chain features in type 1 diabetes (dated by TCRdb to about 2018). Regarding the research as a whole: No differences in mean age, gender distribution, total cell number or subset yield were found between patients and healthy donors. A total of just under 110,000,000 sorted cells were examined across all samples, and RNA yield correlated strongly with the number of cells per subset. In the study, recently diagnosed type 1 diabetes patients and matched healthy donors were compared on the TCRB repertoires of their sorted circulating CD4+ T cell subsets. Regulatory and stem cell-like memory subsets were isolated from only 8 patients and roughly 8 healthy donors, whereas naive and central memory subsets came from all 30 or so donors. Beyond this particular receptor, the publication reports: Because cDNA rather than genomic DNA was sequenced, highly expressing activated cells could have been over-represented, although no difference in activation and CD3 levels was found between groups. In all four CD4+ subsets, TCRB CDR3 length was moderately but significantly shorter in type 1 diabetes patients. Naive, central memory and regulatory TCRB repertoires appeared to be more alike among patients than among healthy donors. Fewer insertions and more nucleotide deletions at VDJ recombination sites were observed in patients with type 1 diabetes, implying thymic rearrangement abnormalities. PCR might favor shorter templates, but patient and control samples were amplified and corrected together, so any skew would affect both groups equally. Because small numbers of individuals were included in the HLA sub-analyses, any influence of HLA type on TCRB rearrangement was left unresolved.

The entire amount of isolated RNA was reverse transcribed using the High Capacity cDNA Reverse Transcription Kit, so the sequenced TCRB transcripts were expressed ones. Naive, central memory and regulatory T cell samples underwent deep immunoSEQ sequencing, averaging about 3.3 million total reads per sample. After sorted cells were lysed in RLT buffer, RNA was extracted with DNase-treated RNeasy Micro or Mini kits, with the choice depending on cell number. Each cell subset was processed on its own to prevent cross-contamination, while patient and healthy donor samples were processed together. TCRB sequences were amplified from cDNA with the immunoSEQ multiplex PCR, producing 87-bp fragments spanning the CDR3 region. Sequencing of the amplicons was done on the Illumina HiSeq platform. Per the authors' processing: Synthetic template baselines were used to correct PCR bias computationally, reads within Hamming distance 2 were collapsed together, and singletons that could not be merged were discarded. Reads were aligned against IMGT to assign V, D and J genes, CDR3 length and insertions or deletions at six rearrangement sites. Within each subset, clonotype counts were normalized to the number of sorted cells before true diversity and Gini coefficients were calculated with the tcR R package. Repertoire sharing was quantified using the overlap coefficient calculated on TCRB nucleotide sequences. Out-of-frame TCRB sequences from naive cells were analyzed as a proxy for the pre-selection repertoire. Not all clones reach the TCRdb copy of this immuneACCESS table, which keeps in-frame sequences only. Checked studies attribute under half of the gap to unresolved V genes and leave the rest unexplained. Clone size and the V and J calls come from that table; the DNA yielded D and trimming. Recorded for this sample are hundreds of thousands of clones; around an eighth of them occurred a single time. Of the sample, 0.02% to 0.025% falls within the top ten clones.

A single peripheral blood draw of approximately 0.11 L on average was collected from each donor into heparinised tubes. A BD FACSAria II and a panel including CD45RO, CCR7, CD25, CD127, CD95 and CD27 were used to sort naive, central memory, regulatory and stem cell-like memory CD4+ T cells. Purity was above 95% for every sorted population. Right away, PBMCs were isolated by Lymphoprep density gradient centrifugation and were stained directly, with no culture step. To minimize batch effects, samples were stained and sorted in pairs, one healthy donor with one patient per experiment. In this sample, this clone turned up a few times. This receptor's antigen is unknown. No much larger clonotype is one base removed from it; base qualities were not supplied. The germline V gene gives CDR1 as SGHRS and CDR2 as YFSETQ. V lost 6 bases and J lost 2 bases; the stretch between them is 16 bases long. From cysteine to phenylalanine, the CDR3 is 15 amino acids long. The CDR3 DNA has 45 bases and is translated from base 1.

Sequences were obtained from naive CD4+ T cells from blood. This specimen's cell subset or site label, per the study, means: true naive CD4+ T cells. This receptor was taken from a man between 18 and 29 years old with type 1 diabetes. The V gene is TRBV5-1 and the J gene is TRBJ2-3, with no D gene named confidently. The CDR3 loop reads CASTQEGLNTDTQYF. The DNA sequence follows: TGCGCCAGCACCCAAGAAGGGCTAAACACAGATACGCAGTATTTT.